The 2 T cell receptor beta chains in this list originate from one sample, sequenced in a study of T cell repertoires in ileal Crohn's disease. Indicated time point: inflamed ileum from the surgical specimen. Profiled with immunoSEQ multiplex PCR; TCRdb holds only in-frame clones, not every one. The top ten hold about 9.3% of the sample, which has 6,400 or so clones, around 83% seen once. The specimen was ileal tissue. Receptor source: an adult with Crohn's disease.

In its sample, this clone was seen once. CDR3: CASSVSGDYGYTF. CDR3 DNA: TGTGCCAGCAGCGTATCAGGGGACTATGGCTACACCTTC. This chain connects TRBV9 to TRBJ1-2; tentative D call: TRBD1 (6 bases). The germline V gene encodes CDR1 SGDLS and CDR2 YYNGEE. V gave up 1 base and J gave up 3 bases, with 7 bases separating them. The CDR3 has 13 residues.

V usage is TRBV11-2 and J usage is TRBJ1-1; D uncertain. The CDR3 sequence is 12 residues long. Looked up from germline, CDR1 is SGHAT and CDR2 is FQNNGV. V lost 3 bases, J lost 5 bases, and 7 bases lay in between. CDR3 DNA: TGTGCCAGCAGCTTGTGGGGAACTGAAGCTTTCTTT. This codes for CASSLWGTEAFF.